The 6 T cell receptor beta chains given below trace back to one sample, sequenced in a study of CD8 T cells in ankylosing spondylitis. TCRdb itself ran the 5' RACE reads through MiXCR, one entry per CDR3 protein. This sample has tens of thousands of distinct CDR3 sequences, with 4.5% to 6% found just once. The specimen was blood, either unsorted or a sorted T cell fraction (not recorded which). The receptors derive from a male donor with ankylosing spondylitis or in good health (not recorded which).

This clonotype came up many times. The CDR3 nucleotides read TGTGCCAGCTCACTCACAGGGAACACAGATACGCAGTATTTT. Translated: CASSLTGNTDTQYF. This chain connects TRBV18 to TRBJ2-3; tentatively, D is TRBD1 (6 bases). This CDR3 has 14 amino acids. Trimming left V 4 bases short and J 2 bases short, with 10 bases between. The germline gives CDR1 KGHSH, CDR2 LQKENI.

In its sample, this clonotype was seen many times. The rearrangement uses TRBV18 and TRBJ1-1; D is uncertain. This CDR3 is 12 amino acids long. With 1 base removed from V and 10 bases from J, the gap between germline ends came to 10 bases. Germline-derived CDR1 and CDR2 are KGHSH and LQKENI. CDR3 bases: TGTGCCAGCTCACCACGTGAAGAGGCAGCTTTCTTT. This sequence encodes CASSPREEAAFF.

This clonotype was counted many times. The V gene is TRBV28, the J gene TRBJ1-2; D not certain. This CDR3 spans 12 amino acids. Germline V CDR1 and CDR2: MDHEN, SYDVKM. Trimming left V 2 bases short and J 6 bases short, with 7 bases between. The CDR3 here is CASSLSRNGYTF. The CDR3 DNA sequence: TGTGCCAGCAGTTTAAGCAGAAATGGCTACACCTTC.

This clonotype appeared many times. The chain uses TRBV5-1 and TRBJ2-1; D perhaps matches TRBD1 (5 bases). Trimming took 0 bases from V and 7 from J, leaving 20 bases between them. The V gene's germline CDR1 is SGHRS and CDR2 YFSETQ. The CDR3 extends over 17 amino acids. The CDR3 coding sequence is TGCGCCAGCAGCTTGGAGCAAACAGGAATGGGGATGAATGAGCAGTTCTTC. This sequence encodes CASSLEQTGMGMNEQFF. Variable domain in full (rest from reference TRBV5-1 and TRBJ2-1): KAGVTQTPRYLIKTRGQQVTLSCSPISGHRSVSWYQQTPGQGLQFLFEYFSETQRNKGNFPGRFSGRQFSNSRSEMNVSTLELGDSALYLCASSLEQTGMGMNEQFFGPGTRLTVL.

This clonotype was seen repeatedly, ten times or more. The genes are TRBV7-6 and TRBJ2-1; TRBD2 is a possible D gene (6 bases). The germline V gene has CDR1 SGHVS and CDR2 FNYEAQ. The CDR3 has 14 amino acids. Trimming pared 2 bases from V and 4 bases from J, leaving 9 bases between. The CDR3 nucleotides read TGTGCCAGCAGCTTACAGGGAGGATACAATGAGCAGTTCTTC. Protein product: CASSLQGGYNEQFF.

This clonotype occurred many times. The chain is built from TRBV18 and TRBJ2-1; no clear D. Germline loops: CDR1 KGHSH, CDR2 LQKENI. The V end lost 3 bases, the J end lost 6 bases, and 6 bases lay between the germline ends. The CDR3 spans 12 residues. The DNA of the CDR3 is TGTGCCAGCTCACCCGACTTCAATGAGCAGTTCTTC. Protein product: CASSPDFNEQFF.